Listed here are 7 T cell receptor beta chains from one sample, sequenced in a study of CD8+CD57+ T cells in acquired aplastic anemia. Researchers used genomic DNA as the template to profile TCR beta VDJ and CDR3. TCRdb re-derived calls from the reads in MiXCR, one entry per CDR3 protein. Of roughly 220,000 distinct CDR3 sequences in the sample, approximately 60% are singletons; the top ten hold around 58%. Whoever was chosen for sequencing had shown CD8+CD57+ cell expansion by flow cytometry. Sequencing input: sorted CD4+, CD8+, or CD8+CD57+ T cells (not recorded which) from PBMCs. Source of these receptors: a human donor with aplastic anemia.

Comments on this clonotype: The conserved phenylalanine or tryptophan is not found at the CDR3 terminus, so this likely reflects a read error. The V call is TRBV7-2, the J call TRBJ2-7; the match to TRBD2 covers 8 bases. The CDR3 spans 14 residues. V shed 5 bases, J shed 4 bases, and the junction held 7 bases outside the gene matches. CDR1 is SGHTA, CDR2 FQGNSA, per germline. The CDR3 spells CASSKGGLEYEQYS. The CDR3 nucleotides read TGTGCCAGCAGCAAGGGGGGACTAGAGTACGAGCAGTACTCC.

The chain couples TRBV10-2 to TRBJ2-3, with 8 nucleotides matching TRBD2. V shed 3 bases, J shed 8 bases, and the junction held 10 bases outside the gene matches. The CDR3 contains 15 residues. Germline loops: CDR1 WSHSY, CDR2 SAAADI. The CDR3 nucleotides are TGCGCCAGCAGTGAAGTCCGGGGGGGCAGTCCTACGCAGTATTTT. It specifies CASSEVRGGSPTQYF.

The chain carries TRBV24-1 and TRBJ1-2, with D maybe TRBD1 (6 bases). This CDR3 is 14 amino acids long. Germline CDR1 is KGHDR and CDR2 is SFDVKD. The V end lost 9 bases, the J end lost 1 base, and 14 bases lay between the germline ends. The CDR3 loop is CATAPGTLNYGYTF. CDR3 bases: TGTGCCACCGCTCCCGGGACACTTAACTATGGCTACACCTTC.

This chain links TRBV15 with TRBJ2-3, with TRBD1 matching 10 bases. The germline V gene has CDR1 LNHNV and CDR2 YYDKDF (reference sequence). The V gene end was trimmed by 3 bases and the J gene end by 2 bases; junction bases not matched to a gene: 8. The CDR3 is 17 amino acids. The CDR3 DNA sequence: TGTGCCACCAGCAGGAGCCCGGGACAGGGGAACACAGATACGCAGTATTTT. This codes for CATSRSPGQGNTDTQYF.

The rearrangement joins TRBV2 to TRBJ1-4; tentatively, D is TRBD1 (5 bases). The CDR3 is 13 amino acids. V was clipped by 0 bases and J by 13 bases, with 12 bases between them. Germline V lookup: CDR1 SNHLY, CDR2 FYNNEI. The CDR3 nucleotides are TGTGCCAGCAGTGAAGCCGCCGGGACGGGACTGTTTTTT. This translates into CASSEAAGTGLFF. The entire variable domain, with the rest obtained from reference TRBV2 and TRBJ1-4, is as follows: EPEVTQTPSHQVTQMGQEVILRCVPISNHLYFYWYRQILGQKVEFLVSFYNNEISEKSEIFDDQFSVERPDGSNFTLKIRSTKLEDSAMYFCASSEAAGTGLFFGSGTQLSVL.

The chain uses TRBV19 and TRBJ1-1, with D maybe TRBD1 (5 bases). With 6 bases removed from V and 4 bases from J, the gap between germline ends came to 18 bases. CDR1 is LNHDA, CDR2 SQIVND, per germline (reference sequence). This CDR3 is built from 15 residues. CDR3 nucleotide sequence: TGTGCCAGTAGCCGATACGGGGGGACGGGCACTGAAGCTTTCTTT. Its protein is CASSRYGGTGTEAFF.

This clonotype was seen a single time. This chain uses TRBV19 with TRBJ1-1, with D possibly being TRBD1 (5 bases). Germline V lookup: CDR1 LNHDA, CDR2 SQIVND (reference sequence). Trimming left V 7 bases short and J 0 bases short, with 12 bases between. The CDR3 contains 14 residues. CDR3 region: CASMGGIMNTEAFF. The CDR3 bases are TGTGCCAGTATGGGGGGGATTATGAACACTGAAGCTTTCTTT.